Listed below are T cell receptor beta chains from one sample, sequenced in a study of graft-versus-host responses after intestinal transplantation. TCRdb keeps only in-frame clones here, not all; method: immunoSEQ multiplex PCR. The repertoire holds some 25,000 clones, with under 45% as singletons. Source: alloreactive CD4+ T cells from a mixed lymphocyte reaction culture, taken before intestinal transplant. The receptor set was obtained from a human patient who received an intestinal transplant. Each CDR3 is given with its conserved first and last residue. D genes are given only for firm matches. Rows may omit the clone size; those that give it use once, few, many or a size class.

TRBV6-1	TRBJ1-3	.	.	CASRTISGNTIYF	TGTGCCAGCCGGACAATCTCTGGAAACACCATATATTTT
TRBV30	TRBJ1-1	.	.	CAWSVLRKGGAFF	TGTGCCTGGAGTGTACTCCGTAAGGGAGGAGCTTTCTTT
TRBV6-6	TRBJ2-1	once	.	CASSYSSVFGADEQFF	TGTGCCAGCAGTTACTCGAGTGTTTTTGGGGCGGATGAGCAGTTCTTC
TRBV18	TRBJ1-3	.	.	CASSPGNFYRGNWGNTIYF	TGTGCCAGCTCACCAGGTAATTTCTATAGGGGAAACTGGGGAAACACCATATATTTT
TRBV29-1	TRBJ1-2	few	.	CSVEGWAFNYGYTF	TGCAGCGTTGAAGGATGGGCCTTTAACTATGGCTACACCTTC
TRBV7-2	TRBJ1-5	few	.	CASSYTRQPQHF	TGTGCCAGCAGCTACACAAGACAGCCCCAGCATTTT
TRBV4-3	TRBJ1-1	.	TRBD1	CASSHIDRAIEAFF	TGCGCCAGCAGCCATATAGACAGGGCCATCGAAGCTTTCTTT
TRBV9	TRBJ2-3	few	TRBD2	CASSVGLAGGLYTDTQYF	TGTGCCAGCAGCGTAGGGCTAGCGGGGGGCTTATACACAGATACGCAGTATTTT
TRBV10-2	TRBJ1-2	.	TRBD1	CASRETGWVGYTF	TGCGCCAGCAGAGAGACAGGGTGGGTTGGCTACACCTTC
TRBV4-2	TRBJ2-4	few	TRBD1	CASSPEFHRGLPKNIQYF	TGTGCCAGCAGCCCCGAGTTCCACAGGGGTTTACCCAAAAACATTCAGTACTTC
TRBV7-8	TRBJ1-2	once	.	CASSLALYGYTF	TGTGCCAGCAGCTTAGCCCTCTATGGCTACACCTTC
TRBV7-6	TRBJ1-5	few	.	CASSLVATGNQPQHF	TGTGCCAGCAGCTTAGTCGCGACAGGAAATCAGCCCCAGCATTTT
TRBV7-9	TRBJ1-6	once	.	CASSLTNNSPLHF	TGTGCCAGCAGCTTAACAAATAATTCACCCCTCCACTTT
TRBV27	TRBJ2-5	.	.	CASSLLGAGVKETQYF	TGTGCCAGCAGTTTATTGGGGGCGGGGGTCAAAGAGACCCAGTACTTC
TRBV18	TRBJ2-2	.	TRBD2	CASSSLAGGSYTGELFF	TGTGCCAGCTCATCGCTAGCGGGAGGGAGCTATACCGGGGAGCTGTTTTTT
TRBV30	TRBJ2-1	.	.	CAWSLSNEQFF	TGTGCCTGGAGTCTCAGCAATGAGCAGTTCTTC
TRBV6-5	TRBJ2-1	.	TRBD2	CASSFGPAGGYNEQFF	TGTGCCAGCAGTTTCGGACCGGCGGGAGGCTACAATGAGCAGTTCTTC
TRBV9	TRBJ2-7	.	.	CASSVAPGLRYEQYF	TGTGCCAGCAGCGTAGCCCCCGGACTACGGTACGAGCAGTACTTC
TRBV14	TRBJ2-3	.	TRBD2	CASSRIAGGTDTQYF	TGTGCCAGCAGCCGAATAGCGGGGGGGACGGATACGCAGTATTTT
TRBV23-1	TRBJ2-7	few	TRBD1	CASSQTGTGGWYEQYF	TGCGCCAGCAGTCAAACCGGGACAGGGGGCTGGTACGAGCAGTACTTC